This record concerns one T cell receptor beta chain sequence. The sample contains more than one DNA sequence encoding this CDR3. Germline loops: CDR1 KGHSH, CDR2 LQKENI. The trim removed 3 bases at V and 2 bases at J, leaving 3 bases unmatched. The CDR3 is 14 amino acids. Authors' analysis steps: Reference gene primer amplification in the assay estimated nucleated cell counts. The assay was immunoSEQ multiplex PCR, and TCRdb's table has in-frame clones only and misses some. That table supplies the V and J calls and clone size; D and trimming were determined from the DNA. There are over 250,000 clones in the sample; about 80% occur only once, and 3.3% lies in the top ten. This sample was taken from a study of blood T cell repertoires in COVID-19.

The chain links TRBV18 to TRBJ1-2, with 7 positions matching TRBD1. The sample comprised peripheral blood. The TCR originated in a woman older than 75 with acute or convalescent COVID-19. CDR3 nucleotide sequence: TGTGCCAGCTCACCGGGACAGCAAAACTATGGCTACACCTTC. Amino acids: CASSPGQQNYGYTF.